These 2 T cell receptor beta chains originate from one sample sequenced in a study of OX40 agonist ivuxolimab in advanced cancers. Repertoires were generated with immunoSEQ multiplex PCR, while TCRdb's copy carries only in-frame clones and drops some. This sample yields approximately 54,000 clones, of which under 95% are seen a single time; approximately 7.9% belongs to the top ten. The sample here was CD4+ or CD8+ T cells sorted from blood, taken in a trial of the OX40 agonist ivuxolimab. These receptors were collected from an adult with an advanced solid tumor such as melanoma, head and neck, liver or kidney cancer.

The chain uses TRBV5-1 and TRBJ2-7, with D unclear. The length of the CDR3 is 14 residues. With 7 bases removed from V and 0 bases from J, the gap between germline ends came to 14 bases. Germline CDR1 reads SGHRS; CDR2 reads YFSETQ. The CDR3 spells CASGEGQPSYEQYF. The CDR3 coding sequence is TGCGCCAGCGGAGAAGGGCAGCCCTCCTACGAGCAGTACTTC.

This chain's CDR3 is CASSHPGQAYEQYF. DNA for the CDR3: TGCGCCAGCAGCCACCCCGGACAGGCCTACGAGCAGTACTTC. This chain connects TRBV4-1 to TRBJ2-7, with TRBD1 identical over 7 bases. The CDR3 spans 14 residues. The germline V gene encodes CDR1 MGHRA and CDR2 YSYEKL. V lost 3 bases and J lost 2; bases outside the gene matches: 4.